The clone carrying this TCR beta chain has only a few counts. Antigen specificity is unknown. This sample stems from a study of CD8 T cells in ankylosing spondylitis. Whole-study findings and limits: A motif in TCR beta, a set of seven to nine highly homologous variants, appeared characteristic of ankylosing spondylitis blood.

Preparation of TCR beta libraries was done by quantitative 5'-RACE with molecular barcodes. TCRdb re-analysed the 5' RACE reads in MiXCR, keeping a single row per CDR3 protein. The data hold around 220,000 distinct CDR3 sequences, with around 20% observed a single time. Sequenced sample: blood, either unsorted or a sorted T cell fraction (not recorded which). This clonotype was obtained from a male donor with ankylosing spondylitis.

The CDR3 protein is CASSLWGLGGGPDTDTQYF. CDR3 DNA: TGTGCCAGCAGTTTATGGGGATTAGGTGGGGGGCCTGACACAGATACGCAGTATTTT. This chain joins TRBV28 and TRBJ2-3; perhaps D is TRBD1 or TRBD2 (6 bases each). Germline V gene sequence: CDR1 MDHEN, CDR2 SYDVKM. The CDR3 has 19 amino acids. The V and J ends lost 0 bases and 2 bases respectively, with 21 bases between them.